The 12 T cell receptor beta chains listed next were all sequenced from one sample in a study of shared clonotypes between healthy human individuals (TCRdb year 2020). The protocol used for the library was the immunoSEQ multiplex PCR assay. TCRdb provides this immuneACCESS table in a form limited to in-frame rearrangements. Some clones are lacking; in checked studies, under half of them reflect an unresolved V gene, and why the rest are absent is not known. The sample table shows about 2.3 million clones, and roughly 90% are seen once. 0.3% to 0.4% of the sample belongs to the ten largest clones. The sequencing sample was made of naive CD4+ T cells from PBMCs. The cell subset or site label here, explained by the study, means: CD45RA+ positively selected. Receptors originate from a man aged 18 to 30 in good health. Some clones in this sample may be carry-over from other donors' samples.

This sequence joins TRBV7-2 and TRBJ1-2, with 11 bases identical to TRBD1. From germline, CDR1 is SGHTA and CDR2 FQGNSA. Germline trimming cut 3 bases from V and 3 bases from J; bases unmatched to any gene: 6. This CDR3 region has 16 residues. CDR3 sequence reads: CASSLRPGQGDYGYTF. The CDR3 region has the DNA TGTGCCAGCAGCTTGAGGCCGGGACAGGGGGACTATGGCTACACCTTC.

The chain is built from TRBV28 and TRBJ2-6, with TRBD1 matching over 12 bases. The CDR3 has 19 amino acids. Trimming cost V 7 bases and J 3 bases; bases outside gene matches: 13. Germline V gives CDR1 MDHEN, CDR2 SYDVKM. CDR3 residues: CASTLPLGTGGGGANVLTF. The CDR3, as DNA: TGTGCCAGCACCCTGCCATTGGGGACAGGGGGCGGTGGGGCCAACGTCCTGACTTTC. Using reference TRBV28 and TRBJ2-6 for the parts outside the CDR3, the full variable domain is DVKVTQSSRYLVKRTGEKVFLECVQDMDHENMFWYRQDPGLGLRLIYFSYDVKMKEKGDIPEGYSVSREKKERFSLILESASTNQTSMYLCASTLPLGTGGGGANVLTFGAGSRLTVL.

The chain combines TRBV28 with TRBJ1-2; D remains unclear. Germline lookup yields CDR1 MDHEN and CDR2 SYDVKM. The V end was cut by 2 bases, the J end by 7 bases, with 8 bases between. The CDR3 covers 12 residues. CDR3 residues: CASSLNWIGYTF. DNA for the CDR3: TGTGCCAGCAGTTTAAACTGGATTGGCTACACCTTC.

Only one count was recorded for this clone. At the DNA level, this CDR3 is encoded by other sequences in the same sample as well. The V call is TRBV29-1, the J call TRBJ1-2, with D unresolved. The CDR3 runs to 11 residues. V was pared by 6 bases and J by 2 bases, with 7 bases between. Per the germline V gene, CDR1 is SQVTM and CDR2 is ANQGSEA. The CDR3 is CSVGENYGYTF. CDR3 nucleotides: TGCAGCGTCGGAGAAAACTATGGCTACACCTTC.

Concerning this clone itself: Relative to the germline gene, one junction end is altered; a read error may explain this. The V and J genes are TRBV5-1 and TRBJ2-5; D call uncertain. CDR1 is SGHRS and CDR2 is YFSETQ in the germline V gene. The CDR3 is made up of 15 amino acids. For the CDR3, the DNA is TGCGCCAGCAGCTTGGGGACCTCAAACCAGGAGACCCAGTACTTC. The encoded protein is CASSLGTSNQETQYF.

CDR3 protein: CASSPRTSGRAREQFF. The CDR3 nucleotides read TGTGCCAGCAGCCCACGGACTAGCGGGAGGGCTCGGGAGCAGTTCTTC. This chain uses TRBV5-6 with TRBJ2-1; 15 nucleotides align to TRBD2. Looked up from germline, CDR1 is SGHDT and CDR2 is YYEEEE. After removal of 4 bases from V and 10 bases from J, the junction contained 9 bases not matched to a gene. The CDR3 runs 16 residues.

This chain connects TRBV28 to TRBJ1-2; D ambiguous. V was clipped by 3 bases and J by 4 bases, with 15 bases between them. Per germline, CDR1 MDHEN and CDR2 SYDVKM. The CDR3 runs 15 residues. The CDR3 nucleotides are TGTGCCAGCAGTTTGTGGGGAGGTAAAATCTATGGCTACACCTTC. It translates to CASSLWGGKIYGYTF.

Here the CDR3 reads CASSSQGTTNEKLFF. DNA of the CDR3: TGTGCCAGCAGTTCCCAGGGGACAACTAATGAAAAACTGTTTTTT. The rearrangement uses TRBV28 and TRBJ1-4; D is perhaps TRBD1 (6 bases). V lost 4 bases to trimming and J lost 0 bases, with 9 bases between them. This CDR3 region has 15 residues. CDR1 is MDHEN and CDR2 is SYDVKM in the germline V gene. The full variable domain, completed using reference TRBV28 and TRBJ1-4, is DVKVTQSSRYLVKRTGEKVFLECVQDMDHENMFWYRQDPGLGLRLIYFSYDVKMKEKGDIPEGYSVSREKKERFSLILESASTNQTSMYLCASSSQGTTNEKLFFGSGTQLSVL.

This sequence joins TRBV28 and TRBJ1-5; 10 bases line up with TRBD1. The germline V gene has CDR1 MDHEN and CDR2 SYDVKM. The junction had 9 bases not matched to a gene; V was cut back by 5 bases and J by 2 bases. The CDR3 covers 17 residues. CDR3 sequence reads: CASSMRDRGTGNQPQHF. The CDR3 DNA sequence: TGTGCCAGCAGTATGCGGGACAGGGGAACGGGCAATCAGCCCCAGCATTTT.

This clone has a single count. CDR3 DNA sequence: TGTGCCAGCAGTGAATTTATAGGGGGGAACTATGGCTACACCTTC. This sequence encodes CASSEFIGGNYGYTF. The chain carries TRBV6-1 and TRBJ1-2; TRBD1 might be the D (6 bases). V was shortened by 2 bases and J by 2 bases, with 12 bases between the two germline ends. This CDR3 spans 15 amino acids. CDR1 and CDR2 (germline): MNHNS, SASEGT.

The rearrangement links TRBV4-2 to TRBJ2-1, with TRBD2 matching 8 bases. In germline, CDR1 is LGHNA, CDR2 YNFKEQ. The CDR3 contains 16 residues. J lost 7 bases, V lost 4 bases, and 12 bases had no gene match. This CDR3 reads CASSPRSGMQLNEQFF. CDR3 bases: TGTGCCAGCAGCCCACGTAGCGGGATGCAATTGAATGAGCAGTTCTTC.

The chain carries TRBV10-1 and TRBJ2-1; possible D gene TRBD2, 6 bases. Per the germline V gene, CDR1 is WNHNN and CDR2 is SYGVQD (reference sequence). V gave up 3 bases and J gave up 0 bases, with 6 bases separating them. The CDR3 runs 14 residues. The CDR3 region is CASSELASYNEQFF. CDR3 bases: TGCGCCAGCAGTGAACTAGCCTCCTACAATGAGCAGTTCTTC.